Listed below are T cell receptor beta chains from one sample, sequenced in a study of blood T cell repertoires in COVID-19. Measured with immunoSEQ multiplex PCR; TCRdb has only the in-frame clones, and not every one. The sample yields about 400,000 clones, roughly 90% seen once. The sequenced sample was PBMCs or T cells enriched from blood (not recorded which). These receptors came from a woman in her thirties who had recovered from COVID-19. The CDR3 runs from the conserved cysteine through the conserved F or W. D genes are given only for firm matches. Expanded clones get a size class; other rows say once, few or many, or leave the size out.

d_call	v_call	clone_size	j_call	cdr3_nt	cdr3_aa
TRBD1	TRBV19	.	TRBJ1-3	TGTGCCAGTAGTGGACAGGGAGCTTCTGGAAACACCATATATTTT	CASSGQGASGNTIYF
.	TRBV21-1	.	TRBJ1-3	TGTGCCAGCACCCTGGACAGGGTCCGGTTTGCTGGAAACACCATATATTTT	CASTLDRVRFAGNTIYF
.	TRBV21-1	.	TRBJ2-1	TGTGCCAGCAGTCGGGCGGGCAGCTACAATGAGCAGTTCTTC	CASSRAGSYNEQFF
.	TRBV11-1	.	TRBJ1-1	TGTGCCAGCACGAGACAGCTGAACACTGAAGCTTTCTTT	CASTRQLNTEAFF
.	TRBV9	.	TRBJ2-3	TGTGCCAGCAGCGCCGGACCATTCAACCGGGACTATACGCAGTATTTT	CASSAGPFNRDYTQYF
TRBD2	TRBV28	.	TRBJ2-7	TGTGCCAGTGAGAGAGCGGGAGGGGGATCCTACGAGCAGTACTTC	CASERAGGGSYEQYF
.	TRBV2	.	TRBJ1-1	TGTGCCAGCAGTGTCGAGGGTGACGCTTTCTTT	CASSVEGDAFF
.	TRBV14	.	TRBJ2-7	TGTGCCAGCAGCCAAGTATTTCCTTACGAGCAGTACTTC	CASSQVFPYEQYF
.	TRBV28	.	TRBJ1-5	TGTGCCAGCAGCCTACAGGGAAGTAGGCCTCAGCCCCAGCATTTT	CASSLQGSRPQPQHF
.	TRBV24-1	.	TRBJ1-1	TGTGCCACCAGTGATCCAGGCGCTGAAGCTTTCTTT	CATSDPGAEAFF
TRBD1	TRBV6-5	.	TRBJ2-1	TGTGCCAGCAGTTACGGGACAGTGAATGAGCAGTTCTTC	CASSYGTVNEQFF
TRBD2	TRBV15	.	TRBJ2-2	TGTGCCACCAGCAGAGATTCCCTAGCGGGGGGGCCGTACACCGGGGAGCTGTTTTTT	CATSRDSLAGGPYTGELFF
.	TRBV5-5	.	TRBJ2-7	TGTGCCAGCAGCTTTGGGGCCCCAGGAACCTACGAGCAGTACTTC	CASSFGAPGTYEQYF
.	TRBV29-1	.	TRBJ2-3	TGCAGCGTTGACAGGGTCTACACAGATACGCAGTATTTT	CSVDRVYTDTQYF
TRBD2	TRBV5-1	once	TRBJ2-1	TGCGCCAGCAGTTCGACTAGCGGGTCTTTTTACAATGAGCAGTTCTTC	CASSSTSGSFYNEQFF
.	TRBV2	.	TRBJ2-5	TGTGCCAGCAGTGATATGAGGGGGGGGCCTGAGGAGACCCAGTACTTC	CASSDMRGGPEETQYF
.	TRBV3-1/TRBV3-2	once	TRBJ2-7	TGTGCCAGCAGCCAAGATTCCCAGACCCTAGTCTCCTACGAGCAGTACTTC	CASSQDSQTLVSYEQYF
.	TRBV11-2	.	TRBJ1-2	TGTGCCAGCAGCCCCACCCTAGCCGCTAACTATGGCTACACCTTC	CASSPTLAANYGYTF
.	TRBV7-8	.	TRBJ2-7	TGTGCCAGCAGCCTAGGCAGGGCCTACGAGCAGTACTTC	CASSLGRAYEQYF
.	TRBV9	.	TRBJ1-2	TGTGCCAGCAGCGTAGATTGGACAGCTAACTATGGCTACACCTTC	CASSVDWTANYGYTF
.	TRBV2	.	TRBJ2-3	TGTGCCAGCAGTGAAGGGCGGGTTTTGGATACGCAGTATTTT	CASSEGRVLDTQYF
TRBD1	TRBV2	.	TRBJ1-5	TGTGCCAGCAGTAAGGACAGGGCCAATCAGCCCCAGCATTTT	CASSKDRANQPQHF
.	TRBV2	once	TRBJ1-1	TGTGCCAGCAGTGAAGGTATCGCAGGGCTCACTGAAGCTTTCTTT	CASSEGIAGLTEAFF
TRBD2	TRBV30	.	TRBJ2-7	TGTGCCTCGACTAGCGGGAGCTCCTACGAGCAGTACTTC	CASTSGSSYEQYF
.	TRBV19	.	TRBJ2-3	TGTGCCAGTAGTATAGCTAGCGCTAGCACAGATACGCAGTATTTT	CASSIASASTDTQYF
TRBD2	TRBV30	few	TRBJ2-7	TGTGCCTGGGGACTAGATACCTACGAGCAGTACTTC	CAWGLDTYEQYF
.	TRBV7-2	.	TRBJ2-4	TGTGCCAGCAGCTTAGCGGGAGGGGGAAACATTCAGTACTTC	CASSLAGGGNIQYF
.	TRBV28	.	TRBJ2-5	TGTGCCAGCAGTTTAGAGGTACGGGGGGAGACCCAGTACTTC	CASSLEVRGETQYF